A selection of T cell receptor beta chains follows, all from one sample in a study of blood T cell repertoires in COVID-19. Measured with immunoSEQ multiplex PCR; TCRdb has only the in-frame clones, and not every one. Here the sample spans about 81,000 clones, approximately 89% being singletons. Sample: peripheral blood. The receptors stem from a man aged 70 or older with active or convalescent COVID-19. The CDR3 runs from the conserved cysteine through the conserved F or W. Each record gives: clone size, D gene, CDR3 length, J gene, V gene, CDR3 DNA, CDR3 protein. A D gene is named only where the DNA matches it firmly. Some rows mark clone size as missing; the rest say once, few, many or name a class of expanded clone.

. | TRBD2 | 16 | TRBJ2-2 | TRBV19 | TGTGCCAGTAGTCGACTAGCGGGGGGGAACACCGGGGAGCTGTTTTTT | CASSRLAGGNTGELFF
. | TRBD1 | 14 | TRBJ2-1 | TRBV24-1 | TGTGCCACCAGTGAAGGGCAGGGGGCTTATGAGCAGTTCTTC | CATSEGQGAYEQFF
. | . | 14 | TRBJ2-2 | TRBV6-2/TRBV6-3 | TGTGCCAGCAGTTACATGGTGGCTGCCGGGGAGCTGTTTTTT | CASSYMVAAGELFF
. | TRBD1 | 15 | TRBJ1-2 | TRBV13 | TGTGCCAGCAGCCCTGGACAGGGGGCAATCTATGGCTACACCTTC | CASSPGQGAIYGYTF
. | . | 13 | TRBJ1-2 | TRBV5-1 | TGCGCCAGCAGCTTGGGCGGGAACTATGGCTACACCTTC | CASSLGGNYGYTF
. | TRBD1 | 17 | TRBJ2-7 | TRBV5-1 | TGCGCCAGCAGGGTCCGTGACAGGGGTCATCCTCCCTACGAGCAGTACTTC | CASRVRDRGHPPYEQYF
. | . | 15 | TRBJ2-1 | TRBV4-3 | TGCGCCAGCAGCTCGGACAGAAGCTCCTACAATGAGCAGTTCTTC | CASSSDRSSYNEQFF
. | . | 14 | TRBJ1-1 | TRBV5-1 | TGCGCCAGCAGCTATGGAGGGATGAACACTGAAGCTTTCTTT | CASSYGGMNTEAFF
. | . | 14 | TRBJ1-5 | TRBV2 | TGTGCCAGCAGTCAGGGTTGGAGCAATCAGCCCCAGCATTTT | CASSQGWSNQPQHF
. | . | 13 | TRBJ1-2 | TRBV28 | TGTGCCAGCAGTCTAGGGACAATGTTCGGCTACACCTTC | CASSLGTMFGYTF
. | TRBD2 | 18 | TRBJ2-1 | TRBV5-1 | TGCGCCAGCAGCTTGTCCCCCTTACTAGCGGGGGGGCCGGAAGAGCAGTTCTTC | CASSLSPLLAGGPEEQFF
. | TRBD2 | 15 | TRBJ2-1 | TRBV18 | TGTGCCAGCTCACCCTTGGCGGGGGCCTACAATGAGCAGTTCTTC | CASSPLAGAYNEQFF
. | . | 15 | TRBJ1-5 | TRBV7-9 | TGTGCCAGCAGCTTAGAACAGGGAGGCAATCAGCCCCAGCATTTT | CASSLEQGGNQPQHF
. | TRBD1 | 18 | TRBJ1-2 | TRBV5-6 | TGTGCCAGCAGCTTGTGGGCAGGGGGGCCTGCCGCGAACTATGGCTACACCTTC | CASSLWAGGPAANYGYTF
once | TRBD2 | 14 | TRBJ2-3 | TRBV9 | TGTGCCAGCAGCGTAGAGGCTAGCGGCGAGACGCAGTATTTT | CASSVEASGETQYF
. | TRBD1 | 15 | TRBJ2-7 | TRBV5-5 | TGTGCCAGCAGCTTTTTGCAGGACAGGCCCCTCGAGCAGTACTTC | CASSFLQDRPLEQYF
. | TRBD1 | 14 | TRBJ1-1 | TRBV5-1 | TGCGCCAGCAGCCTTAGACAGGGGAACACTGAAGCTTTCTTT | CASSLRQGNTEAFF
. | . | 13 | TRBJ2-1 | TRBV11-3 | TGTGCCAGCAGCTTAGAAATTGGGGGGAAGCAGTTCTTC | CASSLEIGGKQFF
once | TRBD2 | 17 | TRBJ2-3 | TRBV7-9 | TGTGCCAGCAGCCTCATTTTGGGACTAGCATTGCCAGATACGCAGTATTTT | CASSLILGLALPDTQYF
. | TRBD1 | 14 | TRBJ1-6 | TRBV29-1 | TGCAGCGTTACACTCGGGGGACAGAATTCACCCCTCCACTTT | CSVTLGGQNSPLHF
. | . | 15 | TRBJ1-1 | TRBV28 | TGTGCCAGCAGTTTATGGGAGACTGGTAGCACTGAAGCTTTCTTT | CASSLWETGSTEAFF
. | . | 12 | TRBJ1-2 | TRBV30 | TGTGCCTGTTCCAGGGTAGGCTATGGCTACACCTTC | CACSRVGYGYTF
. | TRBD1 | 15 | TRBJ1-2 | TRBV15 | TGTGCCACCAGCAGAGGGGACAGGGACCGCTATGGCTACACCTTC | CATSRGDRDRYGYTF
. | TRBD2 | 14 | TRBJ2-1 | TRBV5-1 | TGCGCCAGCAGCTTGGAAGCGGGGGGGGGTGAGCAGTTCTTC | CASSLEAGGGEQFF
. | . | 14 | TRBJ1-3 | TRBV5-1 | TGCGCCAGCAGCCCGGTGAGCTCTGGAAACACCATATATTTT | CASSPVSSGNTIYF
. | TRBD2 | 16 | TRBJ2-5 | TRBV6-2/TRBV6-3 | TGTGCCAGCAGTTACACGGCTAGCGGGGATCAAGAGACCCAGTACTTC | CASSYTASGDQETQYF
few | . | 13 | TRBJ1-2 | TRBV2 | TGTGCCAGCAGTGTGTCCCTTAACGGTGGCTACACCTTC | CASSVSLNGGYTF
. | . | 14 | TRBJ1-1 | TRBV5-1 | TGCGCCAGCAGCTTAGAGGCGATGAACACTGAAGCTTTCTTT | CASSLEAMNTEAFF
once | . | 14 | TRBJ1-2 | TRBV6-6 | TGTGCCAGCACCGACCTGACAGGAAACTATGGCTACACCTTC | CASTDLTGNYGYTF
once | TRBD1 | 15 | TRBJ1-2 | TRBV27 | TGTGCCAGCAGTATACAGGGGGCCGGGCCCTATGGCTACACCTTC | CASSIQGAGPYGYTF
. | TRBD1 | 12 | TRBJ2-4 | TRBV6-2/TRBV6-3 | TGTGCCAGCAGCTTACGGGACAGGAGTCAATACTTC | CASSLRDRSQYF
. | . | 15 | TRBJ2-5 | TRBV5-4 | TGTGCCAGCAGCCTTGGGGGGGCCTCACAAGAGACCCAGTACTTC | CASSLGGASQETQYF
. | . | 14 | TRBJ1-3 | TRBV29-1 | TGCAGCGTTGACGGAGGTAGACGCGGAAACACCATATATTTT | CSVDGGRRGNTIYF
few | . | 16 | TRBJ1-3 | TRBV11-1 | TGTGCCAGCAGCTCCTCCCCGACACTCTCTGGAAACACCATATATTTT | CASSSSPTLSGNTIYF
. | TRBD1 | 15 | TRBJ1-2 | TRBV4-1 | TGCGCCAGCAGCCCTACAGCAGGGGGCGACTATGGCTACACCTTC | CASSPTAGGDYGYTF
. | TRBD1 | 14 | TRBJ2-2 | TRBV7-6 | TGTGCCAGCCGCGACAGGGGGAATACCGGGGAGCTGTTTTTT | CASRDRGNTGELFF
. | TRBD2 | 15 | TRBJ2-1 | TRBV11-2 | TGTGCCAGCAGCCCCGGGTGGGGGGGTTACAATGAGCAGTTCTTC | CASSPGWGGYNEQFF
. | . | 16 | TRBJ2-2 | TRBV6-6 | TGTGCCAGCAGTTACTCCCCAGGGTGGGAAACCGGGGAGCTGTTTTTT | CASSYSPGWETGELFF
. | . | 15 | TRBJ1-3 | TRBV5-1 | TGCGCCAGCAGCTTGGACGGGGTGACTGGAAACACCATATATTTT | CASSLDGVTGNTIYF
. | TRBD1 | 16 | TRBJ2-7 | TRBV4-3 | TGCGCCAGCAGCGTCGGGACAGACCATAGGGGCCGTCGGCAGTACTTC | CASSVGTDHRGRRQYF
. | . | 16 | TRBJ2-5 | TRBV5-1 | TGCGCCAGCAGCTTTCGCCCGGGGGAGATCCAAGAGACCCAGTACTTC | CASSFRPGEIQETQYF
. | . | 15 | TRBJ1-4 | TRBV3-1/TRBV3-2 | TGTGCCAGCAGCCAAGGACAGGTCCCCCGTGGGAAACTGTTTTTT | CASSQGQVPRGKLFF